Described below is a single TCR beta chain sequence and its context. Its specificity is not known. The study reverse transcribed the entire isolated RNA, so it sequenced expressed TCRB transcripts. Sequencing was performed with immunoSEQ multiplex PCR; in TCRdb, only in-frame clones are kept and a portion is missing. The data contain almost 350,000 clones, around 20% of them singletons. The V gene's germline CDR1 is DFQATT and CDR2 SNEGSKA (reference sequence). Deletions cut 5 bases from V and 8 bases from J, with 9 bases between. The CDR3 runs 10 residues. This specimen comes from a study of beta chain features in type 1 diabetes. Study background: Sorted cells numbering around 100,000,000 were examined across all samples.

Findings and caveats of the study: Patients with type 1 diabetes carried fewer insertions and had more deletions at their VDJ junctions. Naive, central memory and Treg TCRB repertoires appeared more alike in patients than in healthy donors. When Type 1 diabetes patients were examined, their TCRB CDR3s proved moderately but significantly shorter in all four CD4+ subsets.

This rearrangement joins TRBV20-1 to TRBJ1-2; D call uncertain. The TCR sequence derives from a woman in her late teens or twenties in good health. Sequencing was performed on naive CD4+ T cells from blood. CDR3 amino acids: CSAPQLGYTF. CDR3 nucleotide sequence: TGCAGTGCTCCCCAGTTAGGCTACACCTTC.